This is a list of T cell receptor beta chains from one sample in a study of blood T cell repertoires in COVID-19. The protocol was immunoSEQ multiplex PCR, while the TCRdb copy is restricted to in-frame clones and leaves out a portion. The table has nearly 250,000 clones, 85% to 90% seen once. The sequenced sample consisted of PBMCs or T cells enriched from blood (not recorded which). These receptors all come from a man aged 45 to 65 who had been exposed to COVID-19. The conserved cysteine and the conserved F or W are not part of the CDR3 here.

v_call	j_call	cdr3_aa
TRBV19	TRBJ2-1	ASSIAGGPEEQF
TRBV14	TRBJ2-7	ASSQDGTEGSYEQY
TRBV5-1	TRBJ1-2	ASSEGLGYYGYT
TRBV7-9	TRBJ2-2	ASSPTDSRKTGELF
TRBV9	TRBJ1-4	ASSVGQGNEKLF
TRBV15	TRBJ2-1	ATSRDRGLQF
TRBV5-5	TRBJ1-1	ASSLTEGAAF
TRBV28	TRBJ1-2	ASTRDYGYT
TRBV7-9	TRBJ2-1	ASSPSGLDLNEQF
TRBV4-2	TRBJ2-7	ASSLDGHYEQY
TRBV20-1	TRBJ2-3	SADPTGTQY
TRBV9	TRBJ2-3	ASSTSGGSTDTQY
TRBV5-4	TRBJ2-6	ASSPGRSGANVLT
TRBV27	TRBJ2-1	ASSLFASGGEQF
TRBV5-1	TRBJ1-1	ASSLFGQGYTEAF
TRBV19	TRBJ2-7	ASSGTGGPYEQY
TRBV6-5	TRBJ1-2	ASTRGTNYGYT
TRBV30	TRBJ1-3	AWMGGTLSGNTIY
TRBV2	TRBJ2-7	ASKPTGGGHEQY
TRBV7-9	TRBJ2-3	ASSLWKIAGKRVADTQY
TRBV4-1	TRBJ1-2	ASSQGRGQDYGYT
TRBV7-3	TRBJ2-2	ASSSLPPTSGSRGGGSGELF
TRBV7-9	TRBJ2-7	ASSLSLPAGSGEQY
TRBV7-3	TRBJ1-1	ASSPLRDRGREATEAF
TRBV2	TRBJ1-2	ASTGRAGRDNYGYT